Listed below are T cell receptor beta chains from one sample, sequenced in a study of blood T cell repertoires in COVID-19. Some clones are missing from TCRdb's copy, which holds only in-frame ones; the method was immunoSEQ multiplex PCR. The repertoire holds about 170,000 clones, approximately 80% seen once, with 7.5% to 10% in the top ten. The specimen sequenced was peripheral blood. The receptors were gathered from a woman older than 75 with COVID-19, enrolled during active disease. CDR3s leave out the opening cysteine and the closing phenylalanine or tryptophan. D genes are given only for firm matches.

d_gene	v_gene	CDR3aa
TRBD1	TRBV4-1	ASSPGGAEANYGYT
NA	TRBV9	ASSVTPSPITGELF
NA	TRBV10-3	ATSRSGIDTEAF
TRBD1	TRBV5-1	ASSMTGSSQPQH
TRBD1	TRBV7-2	ASSLAGGQGYQPQH
NA	TRBV6-1	ASSDSRPQETQY
NA	TRBV3-1/TRBV3-2	ASSQSPRGHNEQF
NA	TRBV5-1	ASSMRSGYAGELF
NA	TRBV4-2	ASSQDRGAWDEQF
NA	TRBV9	ASSVVGGKNGYT
NA	TRBV3-1/TRBV3-2	ASSPVRGGGEETQY
NA	TRBV6-5	ASSASKETQY
TRBD2	TRBV9	ASSGTSGHNEQF
NA	TRBV5-1	ASREGEPSEKLF
NA	TRBV5-4	ASSLASSLATGELF
TRBD2	TRBV9	ASSTGRGAGTSFNEQF
NA	TRBV18	ASSARAGTGELF
NA	TRBV5-1	ASSLTGTGNTIY
NA	TRBV15	ATSGGGRGQPQH
TRBD1	TRBV18	ASSLGQVNSGNTIY
TRBD2	TRBV9	ASSVSGRDYNEQF
TRBD1	TRBV15	ATSRGGTGGYGYT
NA	TRBV5-1	ASSLPPLDTQY
NA	TRBV28	ASSLGGTGYT
NA	TRBV6-1	ASSEGEGKFGLSGNTIY
TRBD1	TRBV7-3	ASSLSRAGGEDEAF
NA	TRBV28	ASSLSRGYT
TRBD1	TRBV20-1	SASGGQTYGYT
TRBD1	TRBV13	ASSLLSGTGGRDEQF
NA	TRBV3-1/TRBV3-2	ASSQINGYEQY
NA	TRBV5-6	ASTPGVGSSGNTIY
NA	TRBV5-1	ASSLVAMKNSPLH
NA	TRBV2	ASSEGLSAGGEKLF
NA	TRBV19	ASSTKGPRGSGNTIY
NA	TRBV5-1	ASSLAGVEQF
NA	TRBV9	ASSVGGLNTGELF